The clone carrying this T cell receptor (beta chain) was found many times. The antigen remains undetermined. At one end the junction does not follow the germline gene, possibly because of a read error. Found in a library prepared for alpha chains, this beta chain is an off-target read, and its abundance has little meaning. The data are from a study of spatial heterogeneity in lung cancer. Points from the study as a whole: The study found that expanded intratumoral alpha and beta TCR counts tracked tumor mutation counts.

One entry per CDR3 protein results from TCRdb running MiXCR on the 5' RACE reads. The sample lists 8,700 or so distinct CDR3 sequences, about 13% occurring once. Time point noted: sample taken at primary tumor resection. Frozen PBMC, nontumor lung or tumor provided whole RNA, which was sequenced unsorted. The CDR3 covers 14 residues. Per germline, CDR1 MGHDK and CDR2 SYGVNS. The V and J genes are TRBV25-1 and TRBJ1-1, with a weak D call TRBD1 (5 bases). The source was lung tumor tissue, collected at surgery. This clonotype was sampled from a male donor with early-stage non-small cell lung cancer. The CDR3 here is CVSSDGGVDTEAFF. Here the CDR3 DNA reads TGTGTCAGCAGTGATGGAGGGGTTGACACTGAAGCTTTCTTT.